The text below deals with one TCR beta chain. Its antigen is not known. This entry is derived from a study of blood T cells in healthy people across ages. Overall study: Per every two T cells, about one barcoded beta molecule was captured by template switching.

A sample-barcoded 5' primer and a J-beta primer mix were used in a second PCR of about 7 to 12 cycles. TCRdb re-called the 5' RACE reads through MiXCR, storing one row per CDR3 protein. The repertoire holds 720,000 or so distinct CDR3 sequences, with roughly 43% as singletons. The V gene lost 0 bases and the J gene lost 3 bases, with 10 bases spanning the gap. CDR1 SGDLS and CDR2 YYNGEE come from the germline V gene. The CDR3 runs to 15 residues. Donation came from healthy Caucasian individuals in Russia who were aged 6 to 90. Study outcomes and limitations: Relative to aged donors, long-lived donors carried more naive CD4+ cells and displayed higher diversity. Strong correlation existed between TCR beta diversity and naive T cell percentage.

The TCR was taken from an elderly man in good health. Sequencing used blood. The chain links TRBV9 to TRBJ2-1, with D uncertain. CDR3 residues: CASSVAGSGYNEQFF. The CDR3 coding sequence is TGTGCCAGCAGCGTAGCCGGATCGGGCTACAATGAGCAGTTCTTC.